Listed below are T cell receptor beta chains from one sample, sequenced in a study of read filtering for tumor transcriptome and immune sequencing. In TCRdb, the reads were re-called with MiXCR into one record per CDR3 protein. Of around 130,000 distinct CDR3 sequences listed, about an eighth are singletons. Sequencing was done on a sample of a population of CD138-negative cells sorted from bone marrow. The receptor source for this set is a donor aged 40 or over with multiple myeloma. Each CDR3 is given with its conserved first and last residue. A D gene is named only where the DNA matches it firmly. Clone size is given for some rows only: seen once, a few or many times, or a class if the clone is expanded.

cdr3_nt cdr3_aa j_call d_call clone_size v_call
TGCAGCGTCGCCACAGACTCCAATCAGCCCCAGCATTTT CSVATDSNQPQHF TRBJ1-5 . many TRBV29-1
TGCAGTGCTCCCTTGACTAGCGGGACCTCACAGGGCACCGATGAGCAGTTCTTC CSAPLTSGTSQGTDEQFF TRBJ2-1 TRBD2 many TRBV20-1
TGTGCCAGCAGAGATACAGGGGAGGGCTATGGCTACACCTTC CASRDTGEGYGYTF TRBJ1-2 TRBD1 many TRBV12-3/TRBV12-4
TGTGCCAGCAGCCCCCTGGGACGGACCATAGGGGAGCTGTTTTTT CASSPLGRTIGELFF TRBJ2-2 . . TRBV2
TGTGCCAGCAGCTTAAGTGCCGGGGGGACTGAAGCTTTCTTT CASSLSAGGTEAFF TRBJ1-1 . . TRBV7-2
TGCAGCGGGACAGGGACCGTGGGCACAGATACGCAGTATTTT CSGTGTVGTDTQYF TRBJ2-3 TRBD1 many TRBV20-1
TGTGCCAGCAGTACCGGCGGGAGGGTGGCAGATACGCAGTATTTT CASSTGGRVADTQYF TRBJ2-3 TRBD2 many TRBV28
TGTGCCAGCTCACCATTTGACAGGGCCTATGAGAACACTGAAGCTTTCTTT CASSPFDRAYENTEAFF TRBJ1-1 TRBD1 many TRBV18
TGTGCCACCAGCAGAGATGTGGGCAGGGAGGGCGACTATGGCTACACCTTC CATSRDVGREGDYGYTF TRBJ1-2 . many TRBV15
TGTGCCAGCAGTGAAGTAACAGGCCCAGATACGCAGTATTTT CASSEVTGPDTQYF TRBJ2-3 . many TRBV6-1
TGTGCCAGCAGGTCCCGGCCCGGCATGACGGGGAATGAGCAGTTCTTC CASRSRPGMTGNEQFF TRBJ2-1 . . TRBV11-2
TGTGCCAGCAGTCGGGCCGTCAATCAGCCCCAGCATTTT CASSRAVNQPQHF TRBJ1-5 . many TRBV6-5
TGCAGTGCTCCTCCCGGGACTAGCGGCAACTACAATGAGCAGTTCTTC CSAPPGTSGNYNEQFF TRBJ2-1 TRBD2 many TRBV20-1
TGCAGTGCTATGACTAGGCGGGTTGACAATGAGCAGTTCTTC CSAMTRRVDNEQFF TRBJ2-1 . many TRBV20-1
TGTGCCAGTAGTCGGCAGGGGGGGTATGAGCAGTTCTTC CASSRQGGYEQFF TRBJ2-1 . . TRBV19
TGTGCCAGCAGCTTAGCGCGGGGGAGGGAGCAGTACTTC CASSLARGREQYF TRBJ2-7 TRBD2 many TRBV7-6
TGTGCCAGCAGCTTAGGGTCAGGAGGGTACAATGAGCAGTTCTTC CASSLGSGGYNEQFF TRBJ2-1 . many TRBV7-2